The next 16 T cell receptor beta chains were all read from a single sample in a study of T cells after yellow fever vaccination. TCRdb reprocessed the 5' RACE reads via MiXCR and lists one record per CDR3 protein. The sample lists around 320,000 distinct CDR3 sequences; less than 9.5% were seen once. The sequencing used CD4+ T cells sorted from PBMCs, collected 5 days after the yellow fever booster vaccination. Receptor source: a young man who received the YFV17D yellow fever vaccine.

The gene calls are TRBV4-3 and TRBJ2-4; 8 bases map to TRBD2. The CDR3 has 14 amino acids. Germline CDR1 is LGHNA and CDR2 is YSLEER. The J segment lost 7 bases and the V segment lost 1 base, leaving 3 bases of the junction unmatched. The CDR3 coding sequence is TGCGCCAGCAGCCAAGGGACTAGCCGCAACATTCAGTACTTC. This encodes CASSQGTSRNIQYF.

This clonotype was counted only a few times. The chain has TRBV2 and TRBJ2-7; 8 bases line up with TRBD1. V lost 8 bases to trimming and J lost 1 base; unmatched junction nucleotides: 4. The V gene's germline CDR1 is SNHLY and CDR2 FYNNEI. There are 13 residues in the CDR3. The CDR3 DNA follows: TGTGCCAGCCGACAGGGGCCGTCCTACGAGCAGTACTTC. This gives the protein CASRQGPSYEQYF.

The chain uses TRBV5-1 and TRBJ1-4; 9 nucleotides agree with TRBD1. CDR1 SGHRS and CDR2 YFSETQ come from the germline V gene. The CDR3 sequence is 15 residues long. V was pared by 1 base and J by 8 bases, with 6 bases of the junction left unmatched. The CDR3 protein is CASSLLGQGEEKLFF. DNA of the CDR3: TGCGCCAGCAGCTTGCTGGGACAGGGTGAGGAAAAACTGTTTTTT.

CDR3 in amino acids: CASSSWGYNYGYTF. DNA of the CDR3: TGTGCCAGCAGCTCCTGGGGGTATAACTATGGCTACACCTTC. The chain uses TRBV7-2 and TRBJ1-2; a weak D match, TRBD1 (5 bases). V lost 4 bases and J 1 base, leaving 10 bases between the germline ends. CDR3 length: 14 residues. CDR1 and CDR2 (germline): SGHTA, FQGNSA.

This clonotype has more than one count but fewer than ten. This chain joins TRBV20-1 and TRBJ1-2; 8 bases match TRBD1. The CDR3 spans 14 residues. The V segment lost 4 bases and the J segment 7 bases; nucleotides outside the gene matches: 11. Germline V lookup: CDR1 DFQATT, CDR2 SNEGSKA (reference sequence). The CDR3 DNA sequence: TGCAGTGCTATAATCCGGGACAGGTATTTTGGCTACACCTTC. Translation gives CSAIIRDRYFGYTF.

This clonotype occurred a few times. This chain uses TRBV12-3 or TRBV12-4 with TRBJ1-1, with a tentative D call TRBD1 (6 bases). The V end was cut by 4 bases, the J end by 1 base, with 13 bases between. The CDR3 is 15 amino acids. The CDR3 loop is CASSYRVLGNTEAFF. The CDR3 DNA is TGTGCCAGCAGTTACAGGGTTCTTGGGAACACTGAAGCTTTCTTT.

This clonotype was detected only a few times. V usage is TRBV5-6 and J usage is TRBJ1-2, with D possibly matching TRBD1 (6 bases). The V gene lost 0 bases and the J gene lost 3 bases, with 12 bases spanning the gap. The CDR3 contains 15 residues. Germline V CDR1 and CDR2: SGHDT, YYEEEE. The CDR3 coding sequence is TGTGCCAGCAGCTTGGTCCCGACAGGCGACTATGGCTACACCTTC. Protein product: CASSLVPTGDYGYTF.

This clonotype appeared a few times. The CDR3 loop reads CASSTRQGSYEQYV. In nucleotides, the CDR3 is TGTGCCAGCAGCACCCGACAGGGCTCCTACGAGCAGTACGTC. The chain couples TRBV7-2 to TRBJ2-7; 7 bases are shared with TRBD1. The germline gives CDR1 SGHTA, CDR2 FQGNSA. The CDR3 is made up of 14 amino acids. The J segment lost 0 bases and the V segment lost 5 bases, leaving 4 bases of the junction unmatched.

This chain uses TRBV5-1 with TRBJ2-1; D might be TRBD1 (5 bases). Germline V CDR1 and CDR2: SGHRS, YFSETQ. V dropped 1 base and J dropped 9 bases, with 8 bases sitting between them. This CDR3 comprises 12 residues. The CDR3 region has the DNA TGCGCCAGCAGCTTGCAGGGTATTGAGCAGTTCTTC. It yields the protein CASSLQGIEQFF.

This clonotype occurred a few times. The V call is TRBV5-4, the J call TRBJ2-5, with 10 bases fitting TRBD1. Trimming at V came to 4 bases and at J to 4 bases, leaving 4 bases not matched to a gene. Looked up from germline, CDR1 is SGHNT and CDR2 is YYREEE (reference sequence). The CDR3 has 14 residues. The CDR3 DNA reads as TGTGCCAGCAGCAGACAGGGGGCTCTAGAGACCCAGTACTTC. This sequence encodes CASSRQGALETQYF.

V and J are TRBV5-1 and TRBJ2-1; tentative D call: TRBD1 (5 bases). CDR1 is SGHRS, CDR2 YFSETQ, per germline. The ends were cut back, 4 bases at V and 5 bases at J, with 19 bases in the middle. The CDR3 sequence is 16 residues long. CDR3 sequence (DNA): TGCGCCAGCAGCCCCAGGGATGCTAGGCTTGACAATGAGCAGTTCTTC. Translated, it gives CASSPRDARLDNEQFF. The complete variable domain, with remaining parts taken from reference TRBV5-1 and TRBJ2-1, reads KAGVTQTPRYLIKTRGQQVTLSCSPISGHRSVSWYQQTPGQGLQFLFEYFSETQRNKGNFPGRFSGRQFSNSRSEMNVSTLELGDSALYLCASSPRDARLDNEQFFGPGTRLTVL.

This clonotype was counted ten times or more. The rearrangement uses TRBV19 and TRBJ2-2; 8 bases map to TRBD1. Germline loops: CDR1 LNHDA, CDR2 SQIVND (reference sequence). J gave up 6 bases and V 3 bases, and 6 bases lay outside the gene matches. The CDR3 spans 15 residues. The CDR3 region has the DNA TGTGCCAGTAGTATTGGGACAGGAGGGTCCGGGGAGCTGTTTTTT. It specifies CASSIGTGGSGELFF.

This clonotype has only a few counts. The chain carries TRBV6-2 or TRBV6-3 and TRBJ2-7, with D maybe TRBD1 (5 bases). The germline gives CDR1 MNHEY, CDR2 SVGEGT. CDR3 size: 12 residues. V gave up 2 bases and J gave up 5 bases, with 7 bases separating them. The DNA of the CDR3 is TGTGCCAGCAGTTACAGGGGCCACGAGCAGTACTTC. Translation gives CASSYRGHEQYF.

The chain combines TRBV9 with TRBJ2-2, with D uncertain. Germline CDR1 and CDR2: SGDLS and YYNGEE. The CDR3 length is 13 residues. The V gene lost 2 bases and the J gene lost 6 bases, with 8 bases spanning the gap. DNA of the CDR3: TGTGCCAGCAGCGTCGACTGGGCCGGGGAGCTGTTTTTT. As protein: CASSVDWAGELFF.

The CDR3 protein is CASSPVLAAANEQYF. DNA for the CDR3: TGTGCCAGCTCACCAGTTCTAGCGGCGGCAAACGAGCAGTACTTC. The V gene is TRBV18, the J gene TRBJ2-7; 7 bases match TRBD2. J gave up 5 bases and V 2 bases, and 9 bases lay outside the gene matches. Germline CDR1 reads KGHSH; CDR2 reads LQKENI. This CDR3 contains 15 residues.

This clonotype has at least ten counts. V gene TRBV20-1 combines with J gene TRBJ1-1, with 7 bases aligning to TRBD1. Losses at the gene ends were 3 bases for V and 4 bases for J; bases not matched to a gene: 5. The CDR3 extends over 13 amino acids. Germline loops: CDR1 DFQATT, CDR2 SNEGSKA (reference sequence). CDR3 nucleotide sequence: TGCAGTGCTAGCTCTGCAGGGGGCACTGAAGCTTTCTTT. Translation: CSASSAGGTEAFF.